The 17 T cell receptor beta chains below were found in one sample sequenced in a study of beta chain features in type 1 diabetes. Reverse transcription of all isolated RNA meant that expressed TCRB transcripts were sequenced. The assay was immunoSEQ multiplex PCR, and TCRdb's table has in-frame clones only and misses some. The sample includes 310,000 or so clones, more than 9.5% seen only once; the top ten take 0.015% to 0.02%. Material for sequencing was naive CD4+ T cells from blood. These TCRs come from a young woman in good health.

There are a few counts of this clone. V and J are TRBV29-1 and TRBJ2-5, with 9 bases that match TRBD2. Germline V gives CDR1 SQVTM, CDR2 ANQGSEA. The V gene end was trimmed by 7 bases and the J gene end by 0 bases; junction bases not matched to a gene: 12. The length of the CDR3 is 16 residues. The CDR3 region is CSGSPGPSGDQETQYF. DNA of the CDR3: TGCAGCGGAAGTCCTGGACCTAGCGGGGACCAAGAGACCCAGTACTTC.

The sample holds a few counts of this clone. The chain joins TRBV28 to TRBJ2-7; 8 positions agree with TRBD1. Germline CDR1 is MDHEN and CDR2 is SYDVKM. The CDR3 consists of 14 residues. The ends lost 4 bases at V and 8 bases at J; junction bases unmatched: 10. CDR3 sequence: CASSSGQGIAKQYF. The CDR3 nucleotides are TGTGCCAGCAGTTCCGGACAGGGTATCGCTAAGCAGTACTTC. The variable domain in full, completed from reference TRBV28 and TRBJ2-7, reads DVKVTQSSRYLVKRTGEKVFLECVQDMDHENMFWYRQDPGLGLRLIYFSYDVKMKEKGDIPEGYSVSREKKERFSLILESASTNQTSMYLCASSSGQGIAKQYFGPGTRLTVT.

This clone was detected a few times. V is TRBV18 and J is TRBJ2-6; no definite D call. Germline CDR1 is KGHSH and CDR2 is LQKENI. This CDR3 is built from 15 residues. The V gene lost 3 bases and the J gene lost 0 bases, with 6 bases spanning the gap. CDR3 protein: CASSPNFSGANVLTF. The CDR3 DNA is TGTGCCAGCTCACCTAACTTCTCTGGGGCCAACGTCCTGACTTTC.

This clone has just a few counts. V is TRBV4-1 and J is TRBJ2-7; 9 bases are a match to TRBD2. Germline CDR1 and CDR2: MGHRA and YSYEKL. The junction had 15 bases not matched to a gene; V was cut back by 1 base and J by 5 bases. The CDR3 sequence is 18 residues long. The CDR3 coding sequence is TGCGCCAGCAGCCAAGGAGAGACAGCGGGACTAGCAGTCCACGAGCAGTACTTC. Its protein product is CASSQGETAGLAVHEQYF.

The chain recombines TRBV30 with TRBJ2-7; 12 nucleotides match TRBD2. Germline lookup yields CDR1 GTSNPN and CDR2 SVGIG (reference sequence). V dropped 3 bases and J dropped 6; count of bases not matched to a gene: 9. This CDR3 region has 15 residues. CDR3 sequence: CAWRTTSGSFSEQYF. CDR3 DNA sequence: TGTGCCTGGAGAACGACTAGCGGGAGCTTCTCCGAGCAGTACTTC.

About this clone itself: Additional DNA sequences in this sample encode the identical CDR3. The rearrangement joins TRBV28 to TRBJ2-5; 10 nucleotides align to TRBD2. The germline V gene has CDR1 MDHEN and CDR2 SYDVKM. V lost 3 bases to trimming and J lost 2 bases; unmatched junction nucleotides: 6. There are 16 residues in the CDR3. CDR3 bases: TGTGCCAGCAGTTTTGGGCTAGCGGGAGCTCAAGAGACCCAGTACTTC. Its protein is CASSFGLAGAQETQYF. Looking up the rest from reference TRBV28 and TRBJ2-5 gives the full variable domain: DVKVTQSSRYLVKRTGEKVFLECVQDMDHENMFWYRQDPGLGLRLIYFSYDVKMKEKGDIPEGYSVSREKKERFSLILESASTNQTSMYLCASSFGLAGAQETQYFGPGTRLLVL.

The chain carries TRBV4-3 and TRBJ2-3; 14 nucleotides align to TRBD2. The junction had 10 bases not matched to a gene; V was cut back by 4 bases and J by 1 base. The V gene's germline CDR1 is LGHNA and CDR2 YSLEER. This CDR3 spans 19 amino acids. The CDR3 sequence is CASSPRLAGGLGGTDTQYF. CDR3 nucleotides: TGCGCCAGCAGCCCTCGACTAGCGGGAGGGCTGGGAGGCACAGATACGCAGTATTTT.

The rearrangement uses TRBV2 and TRBJ2-1; 10 positions match TRBD2. The CDR3 contains 15 residues. Germline V gene lookup returns CDR1 SNHLY and CDR2 FYNNEI. V shed 5 bases and J 5 bases; nucleotides not matched to a gene: 6. The CDR3 is CASSTLAGEHNEQFF. The CDR3 DNA reads as TGTGCCAGCAGTACTCTAGCGGGAGAACACAATGAGCAGTTCTTC.

This clone came up a few times. J is TRBJ2-1 and V is TRBV5-8; D might be TRBD1 (5 bases). The V end lost 2 bases, the J end lost 4 bases, and 13 bases lay between the germline ends. Germline lookup yields CDR1 SGHTS and CDR2 YDEGEE. The CDR3 contains 15 residues. CDR3 coding DNA: TGTGCCAGCAGCTTCCGCAGGGCGCCTTACAATGAGCAGTTCTTC. It yields the protein CASSFRRAPYNEQFF.

The chain combines TRBV30 with TRBJ1-1; TRBD1 might be the D (5 bases). Trimming removed 0 bases at V and 0 bases at J, with 8 bases between. There are 14 residues in the CDR3. Germline CDR1 is GTSNPN and CDR2 is SVGIG (reference sequence). The CDR3 loop reads CAWSVVRVNTEAFF. CDR3 sequence (DNA): TGTGCCTGGAGTGTGGTCAGGGTGAACACTGAAGCTTTCTTT.

V and J are TRBV28 and TRBJ2-7, with 8 bases identical to TRBD2. Germline V CDR1 and CDR2: MDHEN, SYDVKM. This CDR3 is built from 15 residues. V dropped 5 bases and J dropped 1; count of bases not matched to a gene: 7. CDR3 protein: CASSLPSGSSYEQYF. DNA of the CDR3: TGTGCCAGCAGTCTCCCCAGCGGGAGTTCCTACGAGCAGTACTTC.

This clone was counted only a few times. The chain combines TRBV19 with TRBJ1-5, with D unresolved. The length of the CDR3 is 14 residues. Germline V CDR1 and CDR2: LNHDA, SQIVND (reference sequence). Trimming stripped 1 base from V and 4 bases from J, with 8 bases between. In DNA, the CDR3 is TGTGCCAGTAGTATAGTTGGCCAGAATCAGCCCCAGCATTTT. Protein: CASSIVGQNQPQHF.

The V gene is TRBV28, the J gene TRBJ1-2; TRBD1 is a possible D gene (6 bases). The germline V gene encodes CDR1 MDHEN and CDR2 SYDVKM. CDR3 length equals 12 residues. The V and J ends lost 5 bases and 8 bases respectively, with 12 bases between them. The CDR3 loop reads CASSLQGEGYTF. In DNA, the CDR3 is TGTGCCAGCAGTCTACAGGGTGAGGGCTACACCTTC.

The J gene is TRBJ1-1, the V gene TRBV4-1, with 9 bases fitting TRBD1. The CDR3 is 15 residues long. Germline V gives CDR1 MGHRA, CDR2 YSYEKL. V trimming: 4 bases; J trimming: 1 base; junction bases outside the gene matches: 4. The CDR3 DNA reads TGCGCCAGCAGCCCGCAGACAGGGGGGAACACTGAAGCTTTCTTT. It yields the protein CASSPQTGGNTEAFF.

This clone was seen a handful of times. The V gene is TRBV7-3, the J gene TRBJ2-1, with 7 nucleotides matching TRBD2. J was trimmed by 9 bases and V by 6 bases; bases with no gene match: 5. The CDR3 is made up of 12 amino acids. Germline V gene lookup returns CDR1 SGHTA and CDR2 FQGTGA. CDR3 in amino acids: CASSYGGGEQFF. The CDR3 nucleotides read TGTGCCAGCAGTTACGGCGGGGGTGAGCAGTTCTTC.

V gene TRBV7-2 combines with J gene TRBJ2-3, with a tentative D call TRBD1 (5 bases). This CDR3 spans 14 amino acids. The V gene's germline CDR1 is SGHTA and CDR2 FQGNSA. Between the trimmed V and J ends, which lost 4 bases and 3 bases, there was a span of 11 bases. CDR3 DNA: TGTGCCAGCAGCTCAGACTGGACAACAGATACGCAGTATTTT. Encoded protein: CASSSDWTTDTQYF. Supplemented by reference TRBV7-2 and TRBJ2-3, the full variable domain reads GAGVSQSPSNKVTEKGKDVELRCDPISGHTALYWYRQSLGQGLEFLIYFQGNSAPDKSGLPSDRFSAERTGGSVSTLTIQRTQQEDSAVYLCASSSDWTTDTQYFGPGTRLTVL.

This clone was observed a handful of times. The CDR3 spells CASSRYPEGQRELFF. The DNA of the CDR3 is TGCGCCAGCAGCCGGTATCCGGAGGGGCAAAGGGAGCTGTTTTTT. This chain connects TRBV4-3 to TRBJ2-2, with a tentative D call TRBD2 (6 bases). The ends were cut back, 4 bases at V and 9 bases at J, with 18 bases in the middle. This CDR3 is built from 15 residues. Germline CDR1 is LGHNA and CDR2 is YSLEER.